This T cell receptor (beta chain) was captured in a study of cytomegalovirus exposure and HLA in healthy donors. Primers for the PCR totalled 60 Vbeta and 13 Jbeta. Sequenced by immunoSEQ multiplex PCR; TCRdb stores in-frame clones only, minus some. In the table there are 110,000 to 150,000 clones, approximately 79% of which are singletons. With regard to this clone: The antigen is not known.

Study results and caveats: Associated with cytomegalovirus, according to the listing, were about 160 TCR beta chains. The authors later found most CMV-associated TCR beta chains appeared HLA-restricted. In a later analysis, TCR beta V- and J-gene trimming was associated with a missense DCLRE1C variant.

Input material: PBMCs. This sequence originates from a woman aged 25 to 39 in good health and CMV-seronegative.

The CDR3 spells CASSFGQGLYNSPLHF. The CDR3 DNA is TGTGCCAGCAGTTTTGGACAGGGCCTTTATAATTCACCCCTCCACTTT. This sequence joins TRBV28 and TRBJ1-6; 8 nucleotides align to TRBD1. This CDR3 is built from 16 residues. V shed 3 bases, J shed 4 bases, and the junction held 5 bases outside the gene matches. In germline, CDR1 is MDHEN, CDR2 SYDVKM.